The rows below give T cell receptor beta chains drawn from one sample of a study of shared clonotypes between healthy human individuals. Profiled with immunoSEQ multiplex PCR; TCRdb holds only in-frame clones, not every one. The table lists over 1.4 million clones, roughly 97% of them singletons. The specimen was naive CD4+ T cells sorted from blood. These receptors were collected from a man aged 25-45 years in good health. The CDR3 runs from the conserved cysteine through the conserved F or W. D genes are given only for firm matches. Not all rows give a size; the values are once, few, many and, for expanded clones, a class.

TRBJ2-7,16,TRBV11-2,-,TRBD2,CASSPRWTSGTYEQYF,TGTGCCAGCAGCCCCCGTTGGACTAGCGGAACCTACGAGCAGTACTTC
TRBJ2-7,15,TRBV28,-,-,CASSFGGAGRYEQYF,TGTGCCAGCAGTTTTGGGGGGGCGGGTAGGTACGAGCAGTACTTC
TRBJ1-3,14,TRBV9,-,TRBD1,CASSAGGSGNTIYF,TGTGCCAGCAGCGCAGGGGGTTCTGGAAACACCATATATTTT
TRBJ2-1,17,TRBV11-3,once,TRBD2,CASSLGSSGRAYNEQFF,TGTGCCAGCAGCTTAGGATCTAGCGGGAGGGCCTACAATGAGCAGTTCTTC
TRBJ2-5,14,TRBV5-1,-,-,CASSLEVTKETQYF,TGCGCCAGCAGCTTGGAGGTCACTAAAGAGACCCAGTACTTC
TRBJ2-1,15,TRBV6-6,-,-,CASSRNPYYFNEQFF,TGTGCCAGCAGCCGGAACCCCTACTACTTCAATGAGCAGTTCTTC
TRBJ2-1,11,TRBV2,-,-,CASTRVNEQFF,TGTGCCAGCACGCGGGTTAATGAGCAGTTCTTC
TRBJ2-1,14,TRBV7-8,-,-,CASSLALLYNEQFF,TGTGCCAGCAGCTTAGCACTTCTCTACAATGAGCAGTTCTTC
TRBJ2-7,16,TRBV15,-,-,CATSRDGGIASYEQYF,TGTGCCACCAGCAGAGATGGCGGGATTGCTTCCTACGAGCAGTACTTC
TRBJ2-1,16,TRBV11-2,-,TRBD1,CASSLGDRSSYNEQFF,TGTGCCAGCAGCCTAGGGGACAGGAGCTCCTACAATGAGCAGTTCTTC
TRBJ1-5,15,TRBV19,-,TRBD1,CASSTGTGFGQPQHF,TGTGCCAGTAGCACCGGGACAGGGTTTGGTCAGCCCCAGCATTTT
TRBJ2-7,15,TRBV19,-,-,CASSIDRTPSYEQYF,TGTGCCAGTAGTATTGACAGGACCCCTTCCTACGAGCAGTACTTC
TRBJ2-7,11,TRBV20-1,-,-,CSARVGNEQYF,TGCAGTGCTAGAGTCGGCAACGAGCAGTACTTC
TRBJ2-7,17,TRBV5-1,-,TRBD2,CASSLWQSGLADYEQYF,TGCGCCAGCAGCTTGTGGCAGTCGGGACTAGCGGACTACGAGCAGTACTTC
TRBJ2-7,15,TRBV28,once,TRBD2,CASSSLAGASYEQYF,TGTGCCAGCAGTAGCTTAGCGGGGGCCTCCTACGAGCAGTACTTC
TRBJ2-3,15,TRBV5-1,-,-,CASSLVGFSTDTQYF,TGCGCCAGCAGCTTGGTGGGGTTTAGCACAGATACGCAGTATTTT
TRBJ1-2,14,TRBV5-4,-,-,CASSWGPSNYGYTF,TGTGCCAGCAGCTGGGGGCCCTCTAACTATGGCTACACCTTC